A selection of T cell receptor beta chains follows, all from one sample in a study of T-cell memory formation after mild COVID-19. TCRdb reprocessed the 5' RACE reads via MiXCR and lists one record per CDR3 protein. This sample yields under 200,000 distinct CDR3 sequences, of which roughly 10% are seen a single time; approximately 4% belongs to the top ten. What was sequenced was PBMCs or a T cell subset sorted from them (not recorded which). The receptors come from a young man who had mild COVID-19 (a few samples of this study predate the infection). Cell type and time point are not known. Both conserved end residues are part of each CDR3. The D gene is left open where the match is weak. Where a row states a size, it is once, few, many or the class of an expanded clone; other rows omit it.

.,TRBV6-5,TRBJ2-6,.,CASSYSFSGSGANVLTF,TGTGCCAGCAGTTACTCGTTCTCAGGGTCTGGGGCCAACGTCCTGACTTTC
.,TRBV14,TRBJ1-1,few,CASSQDRQGRAFF,TGTGCCAGCAGCCAAGATCGGCAGGGTCGAGCTTTCTTT
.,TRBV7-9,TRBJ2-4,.,CATEVLAKNIQYF,TGTGCCACCGAGGTTCTAGCCAAAAACATTCAGTACTTC
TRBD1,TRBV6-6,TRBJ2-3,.,CASSPPAGQGGQDTQYF,TGTGCCAGCAGTCCACCGGCGGGACAGGGTGGTCAAGATACGCAGTATTTT
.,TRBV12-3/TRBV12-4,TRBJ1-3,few,CASSLGHSESIYF,TGTGCCAGCAGTTTAGGGCATTCGGAGTCCATATATTTT
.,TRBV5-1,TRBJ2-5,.,CASRSQETQYF,TGCGCCAGCAGATCCCAAGAGACCCAGTACTTC
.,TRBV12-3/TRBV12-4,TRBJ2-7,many,CASSLEVRAREQYF,TGTGCCAGCAGTTTAGAGGTCAGGGCGCGGGAGCAGTACTTC
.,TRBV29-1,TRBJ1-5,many,CSVQTGISNQPQHF,TGCAGCGTCCAAACAGGCATTAGCAATCAGCCCCAGCATTTT
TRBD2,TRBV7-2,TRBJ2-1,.,CASSISGGILYEQFF,TGTGCCAGCAGCATTAGCGGGGGGATTCTGTATGAGCAGTTCTTC
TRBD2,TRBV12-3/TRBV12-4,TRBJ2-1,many,CASSPMSGAYNEQFF,TGTGCCAGCAGCCCCATGAGCGGGGCTTACAATGAGCAGTTCTTC
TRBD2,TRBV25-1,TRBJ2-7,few,CASSEYPLRTSGGLWEQYF,TGTGCCAGCAGTGAATACCCCCTTAGGACTAGCGGGGGTCTATGGGAGCAGTACTTC
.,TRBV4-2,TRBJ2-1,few,CASSQDREGDNEQFF,TGTGCCAGCAGCCAAGATCGAGAGGGGGACAATGAGCAGTTCTTC
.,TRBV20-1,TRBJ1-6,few,CSARVRQAGNSPLHF,TGCAGTGCTAGAGTCCGACAGGCTGGTAATTCACCCCTCCACTTT
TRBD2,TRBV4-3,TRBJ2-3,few,CASSQGAGGPRTDTQYF,TGCGCCAGCAGCCAAGGAGCGGGGGGGCCTCGGACAGATACGCAGTATTTT
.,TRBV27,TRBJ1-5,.,CASIHQPQHF,TGTGCCAGCATTCATCAGCCCCAGCATTTT
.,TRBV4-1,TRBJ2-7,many,CASSQRSGYEQYF,TGCGCCAGCAGCCAGAGATCGGGCTACGAGCAGTACTTC
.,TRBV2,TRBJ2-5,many,CASSEWSEQETQYF,TGTGCCAGCAGTGAATGGTCAGAACAAGAGACCCAGTACTTC
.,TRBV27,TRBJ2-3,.,CASSLRTYTDTQYF,TGTGCCAGCAGTTTAAGGACTTACACAGATACGCAGTATTTT
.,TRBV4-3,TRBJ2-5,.,CASSQDLGDPSTQYF,TGCGCCAGCAGCCAAGATCTGGGGGACCCATCGACCCAGTACTTC
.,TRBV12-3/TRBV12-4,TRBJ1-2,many,CASSLGYGYTF,TGTGCCAGCAGTTTGGGCTATGGCTACACCTTC
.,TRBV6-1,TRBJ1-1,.,CASSEARRGGTEAFF,TGTGCCAGCAGTGAAGCACGCCGAGGGGGCACTGAAGCTTTCTTT
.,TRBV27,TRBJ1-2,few,CASSFLGIGSNGYTF,TGTGCCAGCAGTTTCTTGGGAATCGGGAGTAATGGCTACACCTTC
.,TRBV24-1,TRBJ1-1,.,CATSDLQGIEAFF,TGTGCCACCAGTGATTTACAGGGTATTGAAGCTTTCTTT
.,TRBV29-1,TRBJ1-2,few,CSVVSDGFGYTF,TGCAGCGTGGTATCTGACGGGTTTGGCTACACCTTC
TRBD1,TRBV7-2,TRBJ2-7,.,CASSFRTGGFSYEQYF,TGTGCCAGCAGTTTTCGGACAGGTGGTTTCTCCTACGAGCAGTACTTC
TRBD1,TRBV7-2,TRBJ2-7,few,CASSGRDSYEQYF,TGTGCCAGCAGCGGACGGGACAGCTACGAGCAGTACTTC
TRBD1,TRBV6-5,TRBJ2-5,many,CASSFWTGETQYF,TGTGCCAGCAGTTTTTGGACAGGGGAGACCCAGTACTTC
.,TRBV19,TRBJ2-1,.,CASSILLHNEQFF,TGTGCCAGTAGTATTCTGCTGCACAATGAGCAGTTCTTC
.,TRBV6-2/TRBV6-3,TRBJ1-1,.,CASSYSLVYNTEAFF,TGTGCCAGCAGTTACTCCCTAGTTTACAACACTGAAGCTTTCTTT
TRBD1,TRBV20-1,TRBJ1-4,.,CSAPGQGAREKLFF,TGCAGTGCACCAGGACAGGGGGCAAGGGAAAAACTGTTTTTT
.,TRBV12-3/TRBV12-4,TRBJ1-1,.,CASREIEDTEAFF,TGTGCCAGCAGGGAAATCGAAGACACTGAAGCTTTCTTT
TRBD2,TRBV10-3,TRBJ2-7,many,CAISEGLAGPLGEQYF,TGTGCCATCAGTGAAGGGCTAGCGGGACCACTAGGCGAGCAGTACTTC
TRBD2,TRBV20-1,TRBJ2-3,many,CSAKLAGDTDTQYF,TGCAGTGCCAAACTAGCGGGGGACACAGATACGCAGTATTTT
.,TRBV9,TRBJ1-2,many,CASSSTTRDGYTF,TGTGCCAGCAGCAGCACCACAAGGGACGGCTACACCTTC
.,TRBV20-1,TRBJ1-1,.,CSAHDRNTEAFF,TGCAGTGCTCATGACAGGAACACTGAAGCTTTCTTT
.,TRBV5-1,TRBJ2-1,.,CASATGTHNEQFF,TGCGCCAGCGCGACCGGGACTCACAATGAGCAGTTCTTC
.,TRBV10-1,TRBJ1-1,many,CASSTGTEAFF,TGCGCCAGCAGCACTGGGACAGAAGCTTTCTTT
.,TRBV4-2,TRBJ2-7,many,CASSQRDGGGPSSYEQYF,TGTGCCAGCAGCCAGAGGGATGGTGGGGGGCCTAGCTCCTACGAGCAGTACTTC
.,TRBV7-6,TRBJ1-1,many,CASSVGTGITEAFF,TGTGCCAGTAGCGTGGGAACAGGGATCACTGAAGCTTTCTTT
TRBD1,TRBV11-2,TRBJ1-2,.,CASRISGGNYGYTF,TGTGCCAGCAGAATATCAGGGGGGAACTATGGCTACACCTTC
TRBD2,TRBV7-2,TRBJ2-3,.,CASSSFRGGGSDTQYF,TGTGCCAGCAGCTCGTTTCGTGGCGGGGGTTCAGATACGCAGTATTTT
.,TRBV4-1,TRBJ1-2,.,CASSQDPAGAEWYGYTF,TGCGCCAGCAGCCAAGACCCCGCAGGGGCGGAGTGGTATGGCTACACCTTC